This TCR beta chain stems from a study of T-cell memory formation after mild COVID-19. As for the study in general: The study found TCR clusters largely donor specific.

This CDR3 comprises 16 residues. After removal of 5 bases from V and 8 bases from J, the junction contained 15 bases not matched to a gene. Germline lookup yields CDR1 SGHTA and CDR2 FQGNSA. TCRdb processed the 5' RACE reads anew with MiXCR; each CDR3 protein has one entry. The sample includes 210,000 or so distinct CDR3 sequences, around 30% of them seen just once. This rearrangement joins TRBV7-2 to TRBJ2-1; 7 bases fit TRBD1. This receptor was identified in an adult woman who had mild COVID-19 (a few samples of this study predate the infection). Cell type and time point are not known. The material sequenced was PBMCs or a T cell subset sorted from them (not recorded which). CDR3 in amino acids: CASSPRRGGLQHEQFF. CDR3 nucleotide sequence: TGTGCCAGCAGCCCCCGTCGAGGGGGCCTACAACATGAGCAGTTCTTC.